This TCR beta chain was profiled in a study of CD8+ T cells in alopecia areata. PBMCs provided sorted CD4+ and CD8+ T cells. Whole-study results and caveats: Sequenced scalp T cells also include alphabeta T cells resident in normal skin. The study found higher clonality in lesional than normal scalp, especially in alopecia totalis/universalis. Although TCR sharing was seen in mice, sharing across patients was less clear, possibly for HLA-related reasons.

This CDR3 has 15 amino acids. The J segment lost 1 base and the V segment lost 5 bases, leaving 5 bases of the junction unmatched. The V gene's germline CDR1 is LNHNV and CDR2 YYDKDF (reference sequence). This clone was observed a few times. The antigen is not known. Investigators isolated RNA and reverse transcribed it into cDNA to act as the sequencing template. Method: immunoSEQ multiplex PCR; TCRdb's copy keeps in-frame clones and lacks some. The table has 100,000 to 130,000 clones, approximately 59% seen once. This TCR was recovered from a human donor in good health. The chain combines TRBV15 with TRBJ2-7; 10 bases line up with TRBD2. The sequencing sample was made of CD8+ T cells sorted from blood. CDR3 residues: CATSPRTSGSYEQYF. CDR3 coding DNA: TGTGCCACCAGCCCCCGGACTAGCGGATCCTACGAGCAGTACTTC.